The entry that follows covers one T cell receptor beta chain sequence. Germline CDR1 is SGHTA and CDR2 is FQGNSA. V was shortened by 8 bases and J by 5 bases, with 9 bases between the two germline ends. The CDR3 spans 11 residues. The record originates from a study of blood T cell repertoires in COVID-19. Study-level information: Some COVID-19 samples were acute and others convalescent; all came from the United States, Italy and Spain.

Source study methods: Researchers report that nucleated cell counts were estimated from reference gene primer amplification. This table comes from immunoSEQ multiplex PCR, and its TCRdb copy is limited to in-frame clones, with some not included. That table supplies the V and J calls and clone size; D and trimming were determined from the DNA. The sample carries hundreds of thousands of clones, roughly four fifths recorded once. The sequenced material came from peripheral blood. This clonotype was obtained from a woman of 80 years or more with acute or convalescent COVID-19. V gene TRBV7-2 combines with J gene TRBJ2-5; D might be TRBD2 (7 bases). This CDR3 is CASGGAETQYF. The CDR3 DNA follows: TGTGCCAGCGGGGGGGCTGAGACCCAGTACTTC.